A selection of T cell receptor beta chains follows, all from one sample in a study of post-analysis software for immune sequencing data. TCRdb itself ran the PCR reads through MiXCR, one entry per CDR3 protein. The sample includes 350,000 to 450,000 distinct CDR3 sequences, 30% to 45% of them seen just once. Sequenced sample: blood. Receptor source: a girl between 10 and 17 years old with multiple sclerosis. The CDR3 runs from the conserved cysteine through the conserved F or W. D genes are given only for firm matches. Expanded clones are given a class, and other clones once, few, many or no size at all.

j_call | d_call | clone_size | v_call | cdr3_aa | cdr3_nt
TRBJ2-3 | TRBD2 | few | TRBV6-2/TRBV6-3 | CASSRSGTRGTQYF | TGTGCCAGCAGCCGTTCCGGGACTAGGGGTACGCAGTATTTT
TRBJ2-3 | TRBD2 | few | TRBV20-1 | CSPGGRTSGGTDTQYF | TGCAGTCCGGGAGGACGGACTAGCGGGGGCACAGATACGCAGTATTTT
TRBJ1-5 | NA | NA | TRBV12-3/TRBV12-4 | CASRPVGGNQPPHF | TGTGCCAGCAGGCCGGTGGGGGGCAATCAGCCCCCGCATTTT
TRBJ2-3 | NA | few | TRBV7-2 | CASSLGVVSTDTQYF | TGTGCCAGCAGCTTAGGGGTAGTCAGCACAGATACGCAGTATTTT
TRBJ1-6 | NA | NA | TRBV7-6 | CASSLDGAWNSPLHF | TGTGCCAGCAGTTTAGACGGGGCATGGAATTCACCCCTCCACTTT
TRBJ1-1 | NA | NA | TRBV7-9 | CASSLSTAGESEAFF | TGTGCCAGCAGCTTATCAACGGCAGGGGAGTCTGAAGCTTTCTTT
TRBJ2-7 | NA | NA | TRBV12-3/TRBV12-4 | CASRPTRSSYEQYF | TGTGCCAGCAGGCCGACCCGGAGCTCCTACGAGCAGTACTTC
TRBJ1-1 | TRBD1 | NA | TRBV18 | CASSKTGGGNTEAFF | TGTGCCAGCTCAAAGACAGGGGGCGGGAACACTGAAGCTTTCTTT
TRBJ2-3 | NA | NA | TRBV7-9 | CASSFGLVSTDTQYF | TGTGCCAGCAGCTTCGGACTGGTTTCCACAGATACGCAGTATTTT
TRBJ2-3 | NA | NA | TRBV12-3/TRBV12-4 | CASSSGASGSSTDMQYF | TGTGCCAGCAGTTCAGGGGCGTCGGGTTCTAGCACAGATATGCAGTATTTT
TRBJ1-4 | NA | NA | TRBV29-1 | CSALAGEEKLFF | TGCAGCGCCCTCGCGGGGGAAGAAAAACTGTTTTTT
TRBJ1-5 | NA | few | TRBV10-3 | CAISGANQPQHF | TGTGCCATCAGTGGGGCGAATCAGCCCCAGCATTTT
TRBJ2-7 | NA | NA | TRBV5-1 | CASSPLTSRGSYEQYF | TGCGCCAGCAGCCCCTTGACGTCAAGGGGTTCCTACGAGCAGTACTTC
TRBJ2-4 | TRBD2 | NA | TRBV4-1 | CASSRFLAVEGIQYF | TGCGCCAGCAGCCGGTTTCTAGCGGTAGAGGGCATTCAGTACTTC
TRBJ2-1 | NA | NA | TRBV12-3/TRBV12-4 | CASSPLGDPVYNEQFF | TGTGCCAGCAGTCCGCTCGGGGACCCCGTTTACAATGAGCAGTTCTTC
TRBJ2-3 | TRBD2 | few | TRBV7-9 | CASSSGLARGTDTQYF | TGTGCCAGCAGCTCCGGACTAGCCCGGGGCACAGATACGCAGTATTTT
TRBJ2-3 | NA | NA | TRBV11-2 | CASSPSGPRDTQYF | TGTGCCAGCAGCCCGAGCGGGCCCCGAGATACGCAGTATTTT
TRBJ1-5 | NA | few | TRBV5-5 | CASSLEGKWPQHF | TGTGCCAGCAGCTTGGAGGGTAAGTGGCCCCAGCATTTT
TRBJ1-1 | NA | NA | TRBV4-3 | CASSQERGGYTEAFF | TGCGCCAGCAGCCAAGAGAGGGGGGGCTACACTGAAGCTTTCTTT
TRBJ2-2 | TRBD2 | NA | TRBV11-2 | CASSLAGRGSTGELFF | TGTGCCAGCAGCTTAGCTGGGAGGGGAAGCACCGGGGAGCTGTTTTTT
TRBJ2-5 | NA | NA | TRBV9 | CASSVGVGWGQETQYF | TGTGCCAGCAGCGTAGGAGTTGGCTGGGGCCAAGAGACCCAGTACTTC
TRBJ2-1 | NA | NA | TRBV20-1 | CSARGYGNEQFF | TGCAGTGCTCGTGGTTACGGGAATGAGCAGTTCTTC
TRBJ2-1 | NA | NA | TRBV5-1 | CASSLSPDRSYNEQFF | TGCGCCAGCAGTCTGAGTCCAGATCGCTCCTACAATGAGCAGTTCTTC
TRBJ2-1 | NA | NA | TRBV7-3 | CASSLTPIRNEQFF | TGTGCCAGCAGCTTAACCCCGATCCGCAATGAGCAGTTCTTC
TRBJ1-2 | TRBD1 | once | TRBV3-1 | CASSPAPTGSGYTF | TGTGCCAGCAGCCCGGCTCCGACAGGGTCTGGCTACACCTTC
TRBJ1-1 | TRBD1 | NA | TRBV20-1 | CSARDPGQGDTEAFF | TGCAGTGCTAGAGATCCGGGACAGGGGGACACTGAAGCTTTCTTT
TRBJ2-2 | NA | NA | TRBV6-2/TRBV6-3 | CASSFDFTPRNTGELFF | TGTGCCAGCAGTTTTGACTTCACACCTAGAAACACCGGGGAGCTGTTTTTT
TRBJ1-2 | TRBD1 | NA | TRBV7-9 | CASSSVRTGGARLYGYTF | TGTGCCAGCAGCTCAGTAAGGACAGGGGGCGCGAGGCTGTATGGCTACACCTTC
TRBJ2-1 | NA | NA | TRBV6-2/TRBV6-3 | CASSQAPSSYNEQFF | TGTGCCAGCAGCCAGGCCCCCTCCTCCTACAATGAGCAGTTCTTC
TRBJ2-7 | NA | few | TRBV12-3/TRBV12-4 | CASSRLYEQYF | TGTGCCAGCAGCCGACTTTACGAGCAGTACTTC
TRBJ2-1 | TRBD2 | NA | TRBV13 | CASRMRGGIDEQFF | TGTGCCAGCAGGATGCGGGGGGGCATCGATGAGCAGTTCTTC
TRBJ2-6 | TRBD1 | NA | TRBV20-1 | CSARNRGQAGANVLTF | TGCAGTGCTAGGAATCGGGGACAGGCGGGGGCCAACGTCCTGACTTTC
TRBJ2-5 | NA | few | TRBV11-2 | CASSLGRRGTDQETQYF | TGTGCCAGCAGCTTAGGGAGGAGGGGGACAGACCAAGAGACCCAGTACTTC
TRBJ2-7 | NA | few | TRBV10-3 | CAISDVGTYEQYF | TGTGCCATCAGTGATGTCGGGACATACGAGCAGTACTTC
TRBJ1-2 | NA | few | TRBV4-1 | CASSHPALTNYGYTF | TGCGCCAGCAGCCATCCGGCTTTGACTAACTATGGCTACACCTTC
TRBJ2-5 | TRBD1 | many | TRBV29-1 | CSVVVQGGGTQYF | TGCAGCGTTGTAGTACAGGGGGGAGGAACCCAGTACTTC
TRBJ2-7 | NA | NA | TRBV6-1 | CASSEALRAYEQYF | TGTGCCAGCAGTGAAGCCCTCAGAGCCTACGAGCAGTACTTC
TRBJ1-1 | TRBD1 | NA | TRBV20-1 | CSALRGLEGLKNTEAFF | TGCAGTGCTTTGAGGGGGCTGGAAGGTTTGAAGAACACTGAAGCTTTCTTT
TRBJ2-3 | NA | NA | TRBV12-3/TRBV12-4 | CASSRTEFRSDTQYF | TGTGCCAGCAGCCGGACTGAGTTCCGTTCGGATACGCAGTATTTT
TRBJ2-3 | TRBD1 | many | TRBV28 | CASSLPQGMRGDTQYF | TGTGCCAGCAGTTTACCACAGGGGATGAGAGGAGATACGCAGTATTTT
TRBJ2-1 | TRBD1 | NA | TRBV6-5 | CASRLDRALNEQFF | TGTGCCAGCAGACTAGACAGGGCTCTCAATGAGCAGTTCTTC
TRBJ1-4 | NA | few | TRBV15 | CATSRRINEKLFF | TGTGCCACCAGCAGACGGATTAATGAAAAACTGTTTTTT